A selection of T cell receptor beta chains follows, all from one sample in a study of Graves' ophthalmopathy and Graves' hyperthyroidism. One entry per CDR3 protein, called by TCRdb with MiXCR from the multiplex PCR reads. The sample consists of 40,000 to 45,000 distinct CDR3 sequences, over 40% of them appearing once. Sequencing input: peripheral blood. All receptors come from an adult man with Graves' ophthalmopathy. Both conserved end residues are part of each CDR3. The order of the fields is J gene, clone size, V gene, D gene, CDR3 DNA, CDR3 protein. A D gene is named only where the DNA matches it firmly. The size of a clone is reported for some rows only, either as once, few or many, or as a class for expanded clones.

J: TRBJ1-4; size: -; V: TRBV6-1; D: TRBD1; DNA: TGTGCCAGCAGTGAAGGAGCAGGGGGCGGTGGGGAAAAACTGTTTTTT; CDR3: CASSEGAGGGGEKLFF
J: TRBJ1-5; size: -; V: TRBV27; D: -; DNA: TGTGCCAGCAGTTTCGGGGGAGCAAATAGCAATCAGCCCCAGCATTTT; CDR3: CASSFGGANSNQPQHF
J: TRBJ2-2; size: many; V: TRBV12-3/TRBV12-4; D: -; DNA: TGTGCCAGCAGTTTTAAAGCGTTTCGCACCGGGGAGCTGTTTTTT; CDR3: CASSFKAFRTGELFF
J: TRBJ2-5; size: many; V: TRBV6-1; D: -; DNA: TGTGCCAGCACGTGGAGGGTAGGTGGAGAGACCCAGTACTTC; CDR3: CASTWRVGGETQYF
J: TRBJ1-5; size: many; V: TRBV2; D: -; DNA: TGTGCCAGCAGTGCAGAGTCGAGTCAGCCCCAGCATTTT; CDR3: CASSAESSQPQHF
J: TRBJ2-1; size: many; V: TRBV5-8; D: TRBD1; DNA: TGTGCCAGCAGCTTACTACAGGGGGCCTACAATGAGCAGTTCTTC; CDR3: CASSLLQGAYNEQFF
J: TRBJ1-3; size: -; V: TRBV7-9; D: TRBD1; DNA: TGTGCCAGCCGGAGGGTAGGGGGCAACTCTGGAAACACCACATATTTT; CDR3: CASRRVGGNSGNTTYF
J: TRBJ2-3; size: many; V: TRBV6-5; D: -; DNA: TGTGCCAGCAGCGGGACCCCCGAGGCTACAGATACGCAGTATTTT; CDR3: CASSGTPEATDTQYF
J: TRBJ1-2; size: many; V: TRBV7-8; D: TRBD1; DNA: TGTGCCAGCAGCAAAGCCTCCAGGGGGCGCGGGGAAGATGGCTACACCTTC; CDR3: CASSKASRGRGEDGYTF
J: TRBJ2-4; size: few; V: TRBV4-1; D: -; DNA: TGCGCCAGCAGCCAAAGGGGGTCAGGGGGGGATTTAGCCAAAAACATTCAGTACTTC; CDR3: CASSQRGSGGDLAKNIQYF
J: TRBJ2-7; size: many; V: TRBV2; D: TRBD2; DNA: TGTGCCAGCAGTCCTACTAGCGGGAGCCCTCGAGAGCAGTACTTC; CDR3: CASSPTSGSPREQYF
J: TRBJ2-3; size: -; V: TRBV4-1; D: -; DNA: TGCGCCAGCAGCGAAGGGGGGTTTGCAGATACGCAGTATTTT; CDR3: CASSEGGFADTQYF